This TCR beta chain came from a study of blood T cell repertoires in COVID-19. Data came from immunoSEQ multiplex PCR; TCRdb stores just in-frame clones and leaves some out. The table shows around 260,000 clones, with 80% to 90% occurring only once. V lost 4 bases, J lost 4 bases, and 11 bases stayed unmatched. The germline V gene encodes CDR1 LGHDT and CDR2 YNNKEL (reference sequence). The CDR3 consists of 18 residues. The chain recombines TRBV3-1 (or the pseudogene TRBV3-2) with TRBJ2-5; 14 positions agree with TRBD2. This TCR was sampled from a woman aged 25-40 years with active or convalescent COVID-19. Sequencing was carried out using peripheral blood. CDR3 in amino acids: CASSLRGLAGGWGETQYF. In DNA form, the CDR3 reads TGTGCCAGCAGCCTAAGAGGACTAGCGGGGGGCTGGGGAGAGACCCAGTACTTC.